The entry below gives a single T cell receptor (beta chain) sequence along with its context. As yet, its antigen is unknown. Germline is not matched at one junction end, which may reflect a read error. Authors' methods: In papillary thyroid cancer, a distant-metastasis classifier was built using CDR3 differences across clinicopathological groups. From the PCR reads, TCRdb re-called clones with MiXCR. The V and J calls come from TCRdb's annotation, not from the publication. Of about 92,000 clones listed, under 15% are singletons. No patient had received any treatment before thyroid surgery. These data are taken from a study of metastatic and nonmetastatic thyroid tumors. Study-wide points: Significantly higher TCR beta diversity was reportedly seen in malignant thyroid tumors than benign nodules, in blood and tumor.

The origin of this receptor is a female donor with papillary thyroid cancer or a benign thyroid nodule (not recorded which). Some clones in this sample may be carry-over from other donors' samples. The sequencing sample was made of blood.

CDR3: CSARSSGTGTNYVYTF. CDR3 nucleotides: TGCAGTGCTAGATCCTCCGGGACAGGGACTAACTATGTCTACACCTTC. The chain combines TRBV20-1 with TRBJ1-2, with 9 bases identical to TRBD1. The CDR3 extends over 16 amino acids. Germline V lookup: CDR1 DFQATT, CDR2 SNEGSKA (reference sequence).